Listed here are 29 T cell receptor beta chains from one sample, sequenced in a study of human CD8 memory T cell subsets. UMI-labeled 5' RACE was used to make TCR beta libraries. TCRdb reprocessed the 5' RACE reads and reports one entry per CDR3 protein, with no DNA. This repertoire includes around 11,000 distinct CDR3 sequences. What was sequenced was CD8+ T cells from PBMCs. Receptors originate from a human donor in good health.

The rearrangement uses TRBV12-3 or TRBV12-4 and TRBJ2-1; as DNA is missing, the TRBD1 call by TCRdb cannot be tested. The CDR3 is 13 residues long. The CDR3 sequence is CASSTGSYNEQFF.

The chain links TRBV28 to TRBJ2-1; as DNA is missing, the TRBD2 call by TCRdb cannot be tested. This CDR3 is 15 amino acids long. Germline CDR1 is MDHEN and CDR2 is SYDVKM. The CDR3 spells CASSLELAGDNEQFF.

The chain has TRBV20-1 and TRBJ2-7; TCRdb names TRBD1, which stays unverified in the absence of DNA. Germline lookup yields CDR1 DFQATT and CDR2 SNEGSKA (reference sequence). CDR3 size: 15 residues. The CDR3 loop is CSARAGDRGPYEQYF.

V usage is TRBV3-1 and J usage is TRBJ2-1; TCRdb's assignment of TRBD2 cannot be checked, as there is no DNA. Germline V gene lookup returns CDR1 LGHDT and CDR2 YNNKEL (reference sequence). The CDR3 sequence is 14 residues long. CDR3 in amino acids: CASSLLANYNEQFF.

The rearrangement joins TRBV28 to TRBJ2-5; TCRdb proposes TRBD1, but this gene call is untestable without DNA. Per the germline V gene, CDR1 is MDHEN and CDR2 is SYDVKM. The CDR3 consists of 18 residues. CDR3 sequence reads: CASSYPDRGGREQETQYF.

J is TRBJ2-2 and V is TRBV7-8. This CDR3 is 14 amino acids long. Looked up from germline, CDR1 is SGHVS and CDR2 is FQNEAQ. The CDR3 sequence: CASSFWENTGELFF.

The chain recombines TRBV29-1 with TRBJ2-7; TCRdb designates TRBD2, a call that cannot be tested without DNA. This CDR3 comprises 12 residues. Per the germline V gene, CDR1 is SQVTM and CDR2 is ANQGSEA. CDR3 loop: CSVAGTGYEQYF.

In terms of frequency, this clonotype is medium-sized. The chain employs TRBV7-9 and TRBJ2-3; TCRdb indicates TRBD2, and absent DNA this call remains unverified. This CDR3 contains 16 residues. In germline, CDR1 is SEHNR, CDR2 FQNEAQ (reference sequence). Here the CDR3 reads CASIYSGGARGDTQYF.

This chain connects TRBV20-1 to TRBJ2-1; TCRdb proposes TRBD2, but this gene call is untestable without DNA. In germline, CDR1 is DFQATT, CDR2 SNEGSKA (reference sequence). This CDR3 is built from 15 residues. The CDR3 region is CSASEGSSFNNEQFF.

The V gene is TRBV7-9, the J gene TRBJ2-3; TCRdb reports TRBD1, a call that lacks DNA to check it against. The CDR3 contains 15 residues. Germline V gene data show CDR1 as SEHNR and CDR2 as FQNEAQ (reference sequence). This CDR3 is CASSLRDSSTDTQYF.

V usage is TRBV28 and J usage is TRBJ2-7; no DNA is available, so the TRBD2 call from TCRdb remains unchecked. CDR1 and CDR2 (germline): MDHEN, SYDVKM. The CDR3 spans 15 residues. The CDR3 protein is CASSQAGGYSYEQYF.

The rearrangement uses TRBV28 and TRBJ1-5; TCRdb returns TRBD1, unconfirmable since there is no DNA. The CDR3 runs to 15 residues. Germline V gives CDR1 MDHEN, CDR2 SYDVKM. The CDR3 loop reads CASSLIQGSNQPQHF.

The chain employs TRBV7-9 and TRBJ1-5; the TRBD1 assignment by TCRdb is unverifiable without DNA. Germline-derived CDR1 and CDR2 are SEHNR and FQNEAQ (reference sequence). There are 17 residues in the CDR3. CDR3 region: CASSLSGGEAGNQPQHF.

J is TRBJ2-3 and V is TRBV9; TCRdb outputs TRBD1, but without DNA this stays unchecked. CDR3 length: 14 amino acids. CDR1 and CDR2 from the germline V gene are SGDLS and YYNGEE. The chain's CDR3 is CASSVRADTDTQYF.

This rearrangement joins TRBV12-3 or TRBV12-4 to TRBJ2-7. The length of the CDR3 is 13 residues. The CDR3: CASSLGGPSEQYF.

The rearrangement joins TRBV9 to TRBJ2-2; TCRdb selects TRBD1, and the lack of DNA leaves this call unchecked. Germline loops: CDR1 SGDLS, CDR2 YYNGEE. The CDR3 runs to 12 residues. CDR3 in amino acids: CASDPGAGELFF.

The chain links TRBV7-9 to TRBJ2-7; TCRdb's D gene call, TRBD1, goes unchecked for lack of DNA. This CDR3 is 16 amino acids long. Looked up from germline, CDR1 is SEHNR and CDR2 is FQNEAQ (reference sequence). The CDR3 here is CASSLEYRASTYEQYF.

In terms of frequency, this clonotype is medium-sized. The chain links TRBV14 to TRBJ2-7; lacking DNA, the TRBD1 call made by TCRdb goes unchecked. This CDR3 region has 17 residues. Germline CDR1 reads SGHDN; CDR2 reads FVKESK. The CDR3 sequence is CASSQDWAGGLSYEQYF.

This rearrangement joins TRBV4-1 to TRBJ2-7; lacking DNA, the TRBD2 call made by TCRdb goes unchecked. The CDR3 extends over 13 amino acids. CDR1 and CDR2 from the germline V gene are MGHRA and YSYEKL. The chain's CDR3 is CASSQVGAYEQYF.

V is TRBV28 and J is TRBJ2-3. Looked up from germline, CDR1 is MDHEN and CDR2 is SYDVKM. The CDR3 is made up of 15 amino acids. Here the CDR3 reads CASSLSRRRTDTQYF.

The chain uses TRBV9 and TRBJ2-1; TCRdb outputs TRBD2, but without DNA this stays unchecked. The CDR3 totals 16 residues. Per the germline V gene, CDR1 is SGDLS and CDR2 is YYNGEE. CDR3 residues: CASSVSSGTSYNEQFF.

This chain connects TRBV10-2 to TRBJ2-7; with no DNA, the TCRdb D assignment of TRBD1 cannot be verified. The germline CDR1 and CDR2 sequences are WSHSY and SAAADI. This CDR3 region has 14 residues. Here the CDR3 reads CASSLSGEIGEQYF.

The chain uses TRBV6-1 and TRBJ2-7; there is no DNA to check the TCRdb D call of TRBD2. The CDR3 is made up of 16 amino acids. The germline V gene encodes CDR1 MNHNS and CDR2 SASEGT. The CDR3 is CASSYFNSGGAYEQYF.

This chain connects TRBV5-1 to TRBJ2-1; TCRdb outputs TRBD1, but without DNA this stays unchecked. Germline CDR1 SGHRS, CDR2 YFSETQ. This CDR3 spans 17 amino acids. The CDR3 loop reads CASSLDRGRFAGGEQFF.

The gene calls are TRBV4-2 and TRBJ2-7; TCRdb outputs TRBD2, but without DNA this stays unchecked. This CDR3 has 16 residues. Per germline, CDR1 LGHNA and CDR2 YNFKEQ. CDR3: CASSQEESGLATEQYF.

The gene calls are TRBV27 and TRBJ2-1; TCRdb selects TRBD2, and the lack of DNA leaves this call unchecked. Germline CDR1 MNHEY, CDR2 SMNVEV (reference sequence). The CDR3 spans 15 residues. CDR3 in amino acids: CASSFGRLAYNEQFF.

By frequency, this clonotype registers medium-sized. The chain is built from TRBV27 and TRBJ2-1; TCRdb reports TRBD2, a call that lacks DNA to check it against. Germline V lookup: CDR1 MNHEY, CDR2 SMNVEV (reference sequence). This CDR3 contains 17 residues. The CDR3 sequence is CASSLYPGLVPNNEQFF.

The rearrangement links TRBV9 to TRBJ2-6; TCRdb selects TRBD1, and the lack of DNA leaves this call unchecked. The CDR3 is 15 amino acids. From germline, CDR1 is SGDLS and CDR2 YYNGEE. CDR3: CASSLTGIGANVLTF.

The rearrangement uses TRBV27 and TRBJ2-1; TCRdb's assignment of TRBD1 cannot be checked, as there is no DNA. CDR3 length: 15 residues. The V gene's germline CDR1 is MNHEY and CDR2 SMNVEV (reference sequence). The CDR3 loop is CASSLSPPTSNEQFF.